This T cell receptor (beta chain) was captured in a study of shared clonotypes between healthy human individuals. In germline, CDR1 is ENHRY, CDR2 SYGVKD. V dropped 0 bases and J dropped 5; count of bases not matched to a gene: 0. The CDR3 has 13 amino acids. It was CD45RO-negative cells, positively selected for CCR7, that made up naive CD8 cells, with terminally differentiated effector memory CD45RA+ cells excluded. This table comes from immunoSEQ multiplex PCR, and its TCRdb copy is limited to in-frame clones, with some not included. The table records roughly 890,000 clones, around 92% of them present only once. A remark on this clone: Other DNA sequences within the sample encode an identical CDR3.

The receptor comes from a man aged 25-45 years in good health. Input material: naive CD8+ T cells sorted from blood. The V and J genes are TRBV10-3 and TRBJ2-5, with TRBD2 identical over 7 bases. The CDR3 nucleotides read TGTGCCATCAGTGAGTCGCGGGAGGAGACCCAGTACTTC. This gives the protein CAISESREETQYF.